The clone carrying this T cell receptor (beta chain) has just a few counts. Antigen specificity is unknown. This sample is part of a study of T cell repertoires in cytomegalovirus infection. Study details: Shared public TCR beta signatures pointed to both CMV infection and a matching HLA type. Whole-study results and caveats: HLA-C-restricted TCR beta clonotypes specific for CMV led the ex vivo response.

V gave up 5 bases and J gave up 1 base, with 8 bases separating them. CDR1 and CDR2 (germline): GTSNPN, SVGIG (reference sequence). There are 12 residues in the CDR3. TCRdb processed the reads anew with MiXCR; each CDR3 protein has one entry. The sample contains 300,000 or so distinct CDR3 sequences, roughly 25% of which appear only once. The source is a human donor in good health (CMV status not recorded). Some clones in this sample may be carry-over from other donors' samples. The sample consisted of cultured PBMCs, taken from culture after CMV antigen stimulation. The chain uses TRBV30 and TRBJ1-2; D gene unclear. The CDR3 nucleotides read TGTGCCTGGTTTTACAGTAACTATGGCTACACCTTC. Amino acid sequence: CAWFYSNYGYTF.